The 29 T cell receptor beta chains given below trace back to one sample, sequenced in a study of human T cells and chemical hapten exposure. Described time point: pre-sensitization, week 0. Treatment here: therapeutic diphenylcyclopropenone sensitization with weekly scalp DPC. Via MiXCR, TCRdb re-called the RACE reads, giving one row per CDR3 protein. Of about 250,000 distinct CDR3 sequences in the sample, over 7.5% were seen once. Sequenced material: whole blood, taken in connection with sensitization to the hapten diphenylcyclopropenone (DPC). These receptor sequences come from a man between 18 and 29 years old with alopecia areata. Some clones in this sample may be carry-over from other donors' samples.

This clonotype was found a few times. The CDR3: CASSTVTSATDTQYF. As DNA, the CDR3 is TGCGCCAGCAGCACGGTGACTAGCGCCACAGATACGCAGTATTTT. The chain recombines TRBV5-1 with TRBJ2-3, with 8 bases that match TRBD2. Germline V gene data show CDR1 as SGHRS and CDR2 as YFSETQ. This CDR3 has 15 amino acids. The junction had 6 bases not matched to a gene; V was cut back by 4 bases and J by 2 bases. Full variable domain (outside the CDR3, taken from reference TRBV5-1 and TRBJ2-3): KAGVTQTPRYLIKTRGQQVTLSCSPISGHRSVSWYQQTPGQGLQFLFEYFSETQRNKGNFPGRFSGRQFSNSRSEMNVSTLELGDSALYLCASSTVTSATDTQYFGPGTRLTVL.

This clonotype was recorded at least ten times. V gene TRBV7-9 combines with J gene TRBJ2-1; either TRBD1 or TRBD2 may fit D (6 bases each). Germline CDR1 SEHNR, CDR2 FQNEAQ (reference sequence). The V gene lost 2 bases and the J gene lost 2 bases, with 13 bases spanning the gap. The CDR3 has 16 amino acids. The CDR3 protein is CASSLRGEMAYNEQFF. The CDR3, as DNA: TGTGCCAGCAGCTTAAGGGGGGAGATGGCCTACAATGAGCAGTTCTTC.

This clonotype came up a few times. The chain couples TRBV6-6 to TRBJ2-7; the match to TRBD1 covers 9 bases. CDR3 length: 16 amino acids. The junction had 6 bases not matched to a gene; V was cut back by 0 bases and J by 3 bases. Germline V CDR1 and CDR2: MNHNY, SVGAGI (reference sequence). The CDR3 coding sequence is TGTGCCAGCAGTTACTCGAAAACAGGGGGCTACTACGAGCAGTACTTC. Translating gives CASSYSKTGGYYEQYF.

This clonotype was counted between two and nine times. V and J are TRBV7-2 and TRBJ2-5; D possibly corresponds to TRBD2 (5 bases). The CDR3 runs 12 residues. V was clipped by 3 bases and J by 9 bases, with 11 bases between them. Germline CDR1 reads SGHTA; CDR2 reads FQGNSA. CDR3 bases: TGTGCCAGCAGCTTTAAGAGGGCGGCCCAGTACTTC. Translated, it gives CASSFKRAAQYF.

This clonotype turned up a few times. This rearrangement joins TRBV14 to TRBJ1-3; TRBD1 matches at 8 bases. Germline V gene data show CDR1 as SGHDN and CDR2 as FVKESK. Unmatched junction bases numbered 8, after V lost 1 base and J lost 0 bases. The CDR3 consists of 18 residues. The CDR3 region is CASSQVLGQGISGNTIYF. In DNA form, the CDR3 reads TGTGCCAGCAGCCAAGTCCTCGGACAGGGAATCTCTGGAAACACCATATATTTT.

In this sample, this clonotype turned up many times. One end of the junction varies from germline; a read error may be responsible. The chain is built from TRBV4-3 and TRBJ2-1; D gene ambiguous. Germline lookup yields CDR1 LGHNA and CDR2 YSLEER. The CDR3 sequence is 10 residues long. The CDR3 protein is CASSQDRLVF. The CDR3 DNA follows: TGCGCCAGCAGCCAAGACCGATTGGTCTTC.

This clonotype was counted ten times or more. The chain carries TRBV6-5 and TRBJ2-2, with D maybe TRBD1 (5 bases). CDR1 is MNHEY and CDR2 is SVGAGI in the germline V gene. The CDR3 totals 15 residues. V was shortened by 5 bases and J by 8 bases, with 18 bases between the two germline ends. The CDR3 sequence is CASSPQGWMRGELFF. The DNA for the CDR3 is TGTGCCAGCAGTCCCCAGGGTTGGATGAGAGGGGAGCTGTTTTTT.

In its sample, this clonotype was seen a few times. The gene calls are TRBV6-5 and TRBJ2-6; D gene uncertain. There are 15 residues in the CDR3. The V end was cut by 7 bases, the J end by 2 bases, with 12 bases between. The germline CDR1 and CDR2 sequences are MNHEY and SVGAGI. The CDR3 DNA reads TGTGCCAGCACAGTTTACGCCGCTGGGGCCAACGTCCTGACTTTC. Translated: CASTVYAAGANVLTF.

The genes are TRBV11-2 and TRBJ2-2; 7 bases are shared with TRBD1. Trimming removed 5 bases from V and 2 bases from J; junction bases left unmatched: 8. The CDR3 consists of 16 residues. CDR1 and CDR2 (germline): SGHAT, FQNNGV. The CDR3 is CASSNTGTVNTGELFF. The DNA of the CDR3 is TGTGCCAGCAGCAATACCGGGACAGTTAACACCGGGGAGCTGTTTTTT.

This clonotype was seen more than once but under ten times. J is TRBJ1-2 and V is TRBV5-5, with 8 bases matching TRBD1. This CDR3 region has 15 residues. The germline V gene has CDR1 SGHKS and CDR2 YYEKEE (reference sequence). The V gene end was trimmed by 0 bases and the J gene end by 4 bases; junction bases not matched to a gene: 5. The CDR3 sequence is CASSLAPGTGYGYTF. CDR3 sequence (DNA): TGTGCCAGCAGCTTGGCCCCCGGGACAGGCTATGGCTACACCTTC.

The V gene is TRBV5-5, the J gene TRBJ1-2, with a weak D call TRBD1 (5 bases). The CDR3 is 13 amino acids. Trimming took off 4 bases at V and 3 bases at J, with 10 bases between the two ends. CDR1 and CDR2 from the germline V gene are SGHKS and YYEKEE (reference sequence). CDR3 protein: CASSLTDYYGYTF. As DNA, the CDR3 is TGTGCCAGCAGCCTGACAGACTACTATGGCTACACCTTC.

This clonotype occurred a few times. The rearrangement joins TRBV7-9 to TRBJ1-6; D unclear. This CDR3 region has 15 residues. CDR1 and CDR2 from the germline V gene are SEHNR and FQNEAQ (reference sequence). Trimming pared 5 bases from V and 8 bases from J, leaving 16 bases between. CDR3 DNA sequence: TGTGCCAGCAGCCATACGACTCTGGGTTATTCACCCCTCCACTTT. Translating it yields CASSHTTLGYSPLHF.

This clonotype was seen a handful of times. The CDR3 reads CASSFPSGGGFTDTQYF. DNA for the CDR3: TGTGCCAGCAGTTTCCCTAGCGGGGGGGGCTTCACAGATACGCAGTATTTT. This chain connects TRBV28 to TRBJ2-3, with 12 nucleotides matching TRBD2. The CDR3 runs to 17 residues. V lost 3 bases to trimming and J lost 2 bases; unmatched junction nucleotides: 6. CDR1 MDHEN and CDR2 SYDVKM come from the germline V gene.

The chain joins TRBV20-1 to TRBJ1-3; possible D gene TRBD1, 5 bases. Germline V gene data show CDR1 as DFQATT and CDR2 as SNEGSKA (reference sequence). Trimming took 4 bases from V and 1 from J, leaving 8 bases between them. CDR3 length: 13 residues. The CDR3 here is CSAKTASGNTIYF. The CDR3 nucleotides read TGCAGTGCTAAGACAGCTTCTGGAAACACCATATATTTT.

The V gene is TRBV4-3, the J gene TRBJ2-3; TRBD2 matches at 10 bases. This CDR3 has 17 residues. Germline CDR1 reads LGHNA; CDR2 reads YSLEER. The V segment lost 0 bases and the J segment 4 bases; nucleotides outside the gene matches: 7. CDR3 sequence reads: CASSQESSGGAADTQYF. The CDR3, as DNA: TGCGCCAGCAGCCAAGAATCGAGCGGGGGGGCCGCAGATACGCAGTATTTT.

The chain joins TRBV2 to TRBJ2-3, with D perhaps TRBD1 (6 bases). V was trimmed by 4 bases and J by 2 bases, leaving 13 bases between them. Germline V gives CDR1 SNHLY, CDR2 FYNNEI. The CDR3 is 15 amino acids. The CDR3 DNA follows: TGTGCCAGCAGTGCCGGGACACACTACACAGATACGCAGTATTTT. Translating gives CASSAGTHYTDTQYF.

The chain links TRBV21-1 to TRBJ1-2; TRBD1, as called in the table, went unchecked against the DNA. TRBV21-1 is a documented pseudogene. CDR3 length equals 16 residues. The CDR3: CASSKVQGSGNYGYTF. In DNA, the CDR3 is TGTGCCAGCAGCAAAGTACAGGGATCTGGTAACTATGGCTACACCTTC.

The chain combines TRBV5-1 with TRBJ1-2, with D hard to call. CDR1 is SGHRS, CDR2 YFSETQ, per germline. V shed 4 bases and J shed 8 bases, with 15 bases lying between them. CDR3 length equals 13 residues. The CDR3 DNA follows: TGCGCCAGCAGCCAAGGACCCAACTGGGGCTACACCTTC. Encoded protein: CASSQGPNWGYTF. The full variable domain, with the rest looked up from reference TRBV5-1 and TRBJ1-2, is KAGVTQTPRYLIKTRGQQVTLSCSPISGHRSVSWYQQTPGQGLQFLFEYFSETQRNKGNFPGRFSGRQFSNSRSEMNVSTLELGDSALYLCASSQGPNWGYTFGSGTRLTVV.

This clonotype was seen at least ten times. V usage is TRBV29-1 and J usage is TRBJ2-3; D is unclear. Germline V gene data show CDR1 as SQVTM and CDR2 as ANQGSEA. CDR3 length: 17 residues. V lost 2 bases, J lost 3 bases, and 21 bases lay in between. The CDR3 loop is CSVETRGFQSGTDTQYF. CDR3 sequence (DNA): TGCAGCGTTGAAACCAGAGGCTTCCAGAGTGGTACAGATACGCAGTATTTT.

The chain recombines TRBV3-1 with TRBJ2-2; a possible D gene is TRBD1 (6 bases). The V and J ends lost 6 bases and 4 bases respectively, with 15 bases between them. CDR3 length: 15 amino acids. Germline values: CDR1 LGHDT, CDR2 YNNKEL (reference sequence). CDR3 amino acids: CASSPETGLTGELFF. The CDR3 nucleotides read TGTGCCAGCAGTCCCGAGACAGGTCTCACCGGGGAGCTGTTTTTT.

This chain links TRBV7-8 with TRBJ2-5; the D gene is possibly TRBD1 (5 bases). V dropped 6 bases and J dropped 4 bases, with 15 bases sitting between them. CDR3 length: 14 amino acids. Germline CDR1 is SGHVS and CDR2 is FQNEAQ. The CDR3 is CASRSLGRSETQYF. The CDR3, as DNA: TGTGCCAGCAGATCCTTGGGGCGGTCAGAGACCCAGTACTTC. The entire variable domain, with the rest obtained from reference TRBV7-8 and TRBJ2-5, is as follows: GAGVSQSPRYKVAKRGQDVALRCDPISGHVSLFWYQQALGQGPEFLTYFQNEAQLDKSGLPSDRFFAERPEGSVSTLKIQRTQQEDSAVYLCASRSLGRSETQYFGPGTRLLVL.

This clonotype was seen more than once but under ten times. The chain employs TRBV6-2 or TRBV6-3 and TRBJ1-5, with D unclear. The CDR3 covers 15 residues. V was clipped by 0 bases and J by 5 bases, with 11 bases between them. The germline gives CDR1 MNHEY, CDR2 SVGEGT. CDR3 nucleotide sequence: TGTGCCAGCAGTTACTCGATCTGGGGTTATCAGCCCCAGCATTTT. Protein sequence: CASSYSIWGYQPQHF.

There are many counts of this clonotype. The chain has TRBV29-1 and TRBJ2-1, with D uncertain. Germline V CDR1 and CDR2: SQVTM, ANQGSEA. This CDR3 is 15 amino acids long. V was clipped by 4 bases and J by 4 bases, with 17 bases between them. The CDR3 coding sequence is TGCAGCGTTGCTCCTGACACTACCCATTACAATGAGCAGTTCTTC. Its translation: CSVAPDTTHYNEQFF.

There are many counts of this clonotype. This sequence joins TRBV27 and TRBJ1-6; 8 nucleotides agree with TRBD1. This CDR3 has 15 amino acids. J gave up 7 bases and V 5 bases, and 7 bases lay outside the gene matches. Germline CDR1 reads MNHEY; CDR2 reads SMNVEV (reference sequence). Here the CDR3 DNA reads TGTGCCAGCAGTATTAGACAGGGGCAGAATTCACCCCTCCACTTT. This sequence encodes CASSIRQGQNSPLHF.

V and J are TRBV12-5 and TRBJ1-5; no definite D call. Trimming stripped 1 base from V and 2 bases from J, with 15 bases between. The germline V gene has CDR1 LGHNT and CDR2 FRNRAP. This CDR3 is 17 amino acids long. CDR3: CASGLAYSTLGNQPQHF. The CDR3 nucleotides read TGTGCTAGTGGTTTGGCCTACAGTACCCTTGGCAATCAGCCCCAGCATTTT.

This clonotype has a handful of counts. CDR3 sequence (DNA): TGTGCCAGCAGTTTAGCTCGGGGGTTGGGCACAGATACGCAGTATTTT. Its translation: CASSLARGLGTDTQYF. This chain connects TRBV12-3 or TRBV12-4 to TRBJ2-3, with D perhaps matching TRBD2 (6 bases). The V end was cut by 0 bases, the J end by 1 base, with 11 bases between. This CDR3 contains 16 residues.

The sample holds many counts of this clonotype. The chain joins TRBV24-1 to TRBJ2-3; 8 nucleotides match TRBD1. Germline values: CDR1 KGHDR, CDR2 SFDVKD. The CDR3 is 17 residues long. The V segment lost 4 bases and the J segment 4 bases; nucleotides outside the gene matches: 12. The chain's CDR3 is CATSDPKGQGWADTQYF. The CDR3 DNA is TGTGCCACCAGTGACCCGAAAGGACAGGGTTGGGCAGATACGCAGTATTTT.

Many counts were recorded for this clonotype. This chain connects TRBV7-9 to TRBJ2-1, with D possibly matching TRBD2 (6 bases). The CDR3 is 15 amino acids. Deletions cut 1 base from V and 4 bases from J, with 11 bases between. Germline V lookup: CDR1 SEHNR, CDR2 FQNEAQ (reference sequence). CDR3 nucleotide sequence: TGTGCCAGCAGCTTAGGCGCGGGGCCTTACAATGAGCAGTTCTTC. Encoded protein: CASSLGAGPYNEQFF.

This clonotype was counted a few times. V is TRBV5-1 and J is TRBJ2-1, with 9 bases aligning to TRBD1. V was pared by 0 bases and J by 1 base, with 5 bases of the junction left unmatched. The germline V gene encodes CDR1 SGHRS and CDR2 YFSETQ. CDR3 length: 17 amino acids. CDR3 nucleotides: TGCGCCAGCAGCTTGGCGGACAGGGGAGGGTCCTACAATGAGCAGTTCTTC. Its translation is CASSLADRGGSYNEQFF.